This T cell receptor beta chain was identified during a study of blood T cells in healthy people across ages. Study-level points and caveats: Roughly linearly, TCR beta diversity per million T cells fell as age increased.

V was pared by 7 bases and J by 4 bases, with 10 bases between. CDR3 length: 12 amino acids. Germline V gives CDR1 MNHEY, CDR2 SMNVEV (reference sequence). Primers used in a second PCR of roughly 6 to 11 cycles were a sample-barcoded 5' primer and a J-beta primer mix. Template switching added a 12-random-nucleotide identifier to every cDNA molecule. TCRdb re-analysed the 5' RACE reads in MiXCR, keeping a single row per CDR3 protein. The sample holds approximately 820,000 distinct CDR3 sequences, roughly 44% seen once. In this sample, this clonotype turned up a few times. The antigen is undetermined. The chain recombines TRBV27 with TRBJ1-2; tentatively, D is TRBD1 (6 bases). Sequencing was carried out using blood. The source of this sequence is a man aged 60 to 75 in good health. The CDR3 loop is CASKGGGYGYTF. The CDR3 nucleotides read TGTGCCAGCAAGGGGGGTGGCTATGGCTACACCTTC.